Listed here is a single T cell receptor (beta chain). The clone's antigen remains unknown. The record has no base qualities; no much larger clone is one base away. These data come from a study of the immune and genomic landscape of osteosarcoma (dated by TCRdb to the early 2020s). Regarding the complete study: The overall cohort included a few dozen pediatric and adult patients with high-grade osteosarcoma, and the median age at diagnosis was about 25 years (range about 5-90). In the overall cohort, roughly 59% of patients were male, and localized disease at diagnosis was presented by 70% to 85% of patients. A couple of samples from the same tumor site were contributed by each of a few patients. An explanation for the limited clinical activity of immune checkpoint inhibitors in osteosarcoma was sought in the study. The osteosarcoma immunogenomic landscape was characterized by integrating TCR sequencing results with transcriptome, protein array and immunostaining data. The cohort was enriched for poor-risk disease, with approximately 76% showing unfavorable pathologic response to standard therapy and more than 60% deceased. The study profiled osteosarcoma specimens with whole genome, RNA and T-cell receptor sequencing plus immunohistochemistry and reverse phase protein arrays to define immunogenic potential.

The paper as a whole reports these results and caveats: Productive TCR clonality was low overall, averaging roughly 0.095 with a maximum of roughly 0.3, suggesting limited T-cell clonal expansion. In five cases, the repertoire was dominated by a single hyperexpanded clone, and fewer than 100 T-cell clonotypes were detected in all five cases. Sample size was not determined by any statistical method, because osteosarcoma is rare and all possible samples were collected. Matched blood was collected from only two patients, alongside the frozen tumor specimens. Although TCR productive clonality was higher in the immune-hot C3 cluster than in the cold C1 cluster, TCR productive clonality was still low overall. Rather than matched normal tissue, external data from normal skin and healthy peripheral blood provided the clonality benchmarks.

The ImmunoSEQ Assay (Adaptive Biotechnologies) was used to immunosequence the CDR3 regions of the TCR beta chain. Concerning the study's data processing: TCRB rearrangements, read counts, read proportions and gene usage were exported through the ImmunoSEQ Analyzer platform. Using productive rearrangements, T-cell clonality was calculated as 1 minus Pielou's evenness. In the clonal space homeostasis analysis, clonotypes were grouped as rare, small, medium, large or hyperexpanded (0.01 to 1 of the repertoire). TCR productive clonality was compared across immune clusters C1, C2 and C3 using the Wilcoxon rank sum test. The table was pulled from immuneACCESS by TCRdb, which kept in-frame rearrangements only. Such tables lose some clones; where checked, under half of the loss comes from unresolved V genes, and the rest has no known cause. V, J and clone size were drawn from that table, and D and trimming were deduced from the DNA. This sample lists some 680 clones; 60% to 75% were detected once. The biggest ten clones account for less than 40% of the sample.

The specimens were post-treatment primary, local recurrence and metastasis tumors obtained from patients with a poor prognosis. The metastasis specimens consisted of frozen osteosarcoma lung metastases that had been resected. At the junction V is shortened by 7 bases and J by 7 bases; bases outside the gene matches: 11. The germline V gene encodes CDR1 LNHDA and CDR2 SQIVND (reference sequence). The CDR3 starts with the cysteine, ends with the phenylalanine, and has 14 residues. Solely the CDR3 DNA is kept, with 42 bases framed from the first base. The chain was built from TRBV19 and TRBJ1-2, with 8 middle bases fitting TRBD1. Sequenced input: metastatic tumor tissue from the lung. The sample's cell subset or site, from its label and the paper: lung metastasis of osteosarcoma. The sequence was obtained from a boy younger than 18 with osteosarcoma. The age is the age at diagnosis. In nucleotide form, the sequence is TGTGCCAGTAATGGTAGAAGGACAGGGTCTGGCTACACCTTC. Translation gives CASNGRRTGSGYTF.